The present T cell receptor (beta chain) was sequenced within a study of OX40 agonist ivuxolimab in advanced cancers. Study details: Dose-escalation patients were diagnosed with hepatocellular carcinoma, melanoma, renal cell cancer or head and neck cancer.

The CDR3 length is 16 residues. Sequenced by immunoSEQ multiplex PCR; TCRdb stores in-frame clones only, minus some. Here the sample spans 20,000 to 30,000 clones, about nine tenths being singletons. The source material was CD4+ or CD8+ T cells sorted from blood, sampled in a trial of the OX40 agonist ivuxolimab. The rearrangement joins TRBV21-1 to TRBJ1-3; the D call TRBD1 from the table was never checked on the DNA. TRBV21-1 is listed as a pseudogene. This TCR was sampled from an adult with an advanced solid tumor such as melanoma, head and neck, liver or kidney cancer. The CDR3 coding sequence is TGTGCCAGCAGCCCCCGAGGCAGGGCTACGGGAAACACCATATATTTT. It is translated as CASSPRGRATGNTIYF.